This T cell receptor (beta chain) emerged from a study of radiotherapy plus CTLA-4 blockade in lung cancer. V lost 1 base and J lost 4, with 13 bases in between. CDR1 is MGHDK, CDR2 SYGVNS, per germline. The CDR3 runs to 16 residues. Chemo-refractory metastatic non-small-cell lung cancer patients received focal radiation with ipilimumab CTLA-4 blockade. The protocol was immunoSEQ multiplex PCR, while the TCRdb copy is restricted to in-frame clones and leaves out a portion. The sample holds roughly 90,000 clones, 80% to 90% seen once. Overall study findings and caveats: Alongside interferon-beta, early blood T cell clone dynamics were reportedly the best predictor of response. After treatment with radiotherapy plus ipilimumab, TCR clones that came from the tumor expanded in blood.

The sample holds one count of this clone. What it binds is not known. This sequence originates from a human donor with non-small cell lung cancer that progressed on radiotherapy plus ipilimumab. The chain couples TRBV25-1 to TRBJ2-2; tentative D call: TRBD1 (6 bases). The source material was peripheral blood, sampled from a patient treated with radiotherapy plus ipilimumab. The CDR3 DNA is TGTGCCAGCAGTGAATTGGGGGCAGGGAGCACCGGGGAGCTGTTTTTT. This gives the protein CASSELGAGSTGELFF. Complete variable domain (other parts from reference TRBV25-1 and TRBJ2-2): EADIYQTPRYLVIGTGKKITLECSQTMGHDKMYWYQQDPGMELHLIHYSYGVNSTEKGDLSSESTVSRIRTEHFPLTLESARPSHTSQYLCASSELGAGSTGELFFGEGSRLTVL.